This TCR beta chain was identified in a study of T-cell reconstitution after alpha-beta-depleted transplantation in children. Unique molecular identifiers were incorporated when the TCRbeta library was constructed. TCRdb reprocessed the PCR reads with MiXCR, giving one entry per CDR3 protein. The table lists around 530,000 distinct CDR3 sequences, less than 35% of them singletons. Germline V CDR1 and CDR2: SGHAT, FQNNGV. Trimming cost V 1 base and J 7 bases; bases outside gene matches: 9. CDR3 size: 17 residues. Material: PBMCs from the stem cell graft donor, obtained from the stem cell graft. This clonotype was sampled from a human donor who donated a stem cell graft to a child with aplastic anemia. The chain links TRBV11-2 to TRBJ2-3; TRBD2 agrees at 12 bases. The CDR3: CASSLVRALAGGNTQYF. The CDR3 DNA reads TGTGCCAGCAGCTTAGTTCGAGCACTAGCGGGAGGAAATACGCAGTATTTT.